Below, 20 T cell receptor beta chains from the same sample are listed, as sequenced in a study of T cell clonotyping in hematopoietic cell transplantation. The time point was: recipient sample about 28 days before transplant, after cytoreduction. Some clones are missing from TCRdb's copy, which holds only in-frame ones; the method was immunoSEQ multiplex PCR. The data show over 8,000 clones, around 86% seen once. This specimen consisted of peripheral blood mononuclear cells, obtained before stem cell transplant. These receptor sequences come from a woman between 50 and 59 years old with chronic myeloid leukemia. Some clones in this sample may be carry-over from other donors' samples.

The genes are TRBV30 and TRBJ2-7, with D perhaps matching TRBD1 (5 bases). From germline, CDR1 is GTSNPN and CDR2 SVGIG (reference sequence). The CDR3 covers 13 residues. With 0 bases removed from V and 1 base from J, the gap between germline ends came to 7 bases. The CDR3 DNA is TGTGCCTGGAGTGTAGGGGAATCCTACGAGCAGTACTTC. Amino acid sequence: CAWSVGESYEQYF.

J is TRBJ2-1 and V is TRBV7-8, with 7 bases matching TRBD2. The germline gives CDR1 SGHVS, CDR2 FQNEAQ. The CDR3 extends over 17 amino acids. Trimming took 4 bases from V and 5 from J; bases not matched to a gene: 14. The CDR3, as DNA: TGTGCCAGCAGCTCGTCGAGAGCGGGGTTGGTAAACAATGAGCAGTTCTTC. It yields the protein CASSSSRAGLVNNEQFF.

The rearrangement links TRBV12-5 to TRBJ2-7; no definite D call. The CDR3 length is 12 residues. The germline V gene encodes CDR1 LGHNT and CDR2 FRNRAP. Trimming took off 3 bases at V and 4 bases at J, with 7 bases between the two ends. CDR3 nucleotide sequence: TGTGCTAGTGGTTTTGATAATTACGAGCAGTACTTC. Amino acids: CASGFDNYEQYF.

This chain joins TRBV4-3 and TRBJ1-4; TRBD1 might be the D (6 bases). The CDR3 has 13 residues. Germline CDR1 and CDR2: LGHNA and YSLEER. Trimming shortened V by 0 bases and J by 8 bases, and 7 bases separated the two germline ends. CDR3 nucleotide sequence: TGCGCCAGCAGCCAAGACAGGGGCGAAAAACTGTTTTTT. This sequence encodes CASSQDRGEKLFF.

This chain connects TRBV4-2 to TRBJ2-5, with TRBD2 matching 14 bases. The germline CDR1 and CDR2 sequences are LGHNA and YNFKEQ. V lost 1 base and J lost 0; bases outside the gene matches: 7. The CDR3 sequence is 19 residues long. CDR3 in DNA: TGTGCCAGCAGCCAAGGAAGACTAGCGGGAGGGAACTACCAAGAGACCCAGTACTTC. Translated, it gives CASSQGRLAGGNYQETQYF.

This clone was seen only once. This sequence joins TRBV5-4 and TRBJ2-5; 11 bases are a match to TRBD1. The CDR3 covers 18 residues. Germline V lookup: CDR1 SGHNT, CDR2 YYREEE (reference sequence). Unmatched junction bases numbered 12, after V lost 2 bases and J lost 3 bases. CDR3 residues: CASSLRTGTGGSKETQYF. CDR3 DNA sequence: TGTGCCAGCAGCTTAAGGACAGGGACAGGGGGTTCGAAAGAGACCCAGTACTTC.

The chain combines TRBV7-2 with TRBJ2-1; 15 bases agree with TRBD2. J lost 9 bases, V lost 4 bases, and 13 bases had no gene match. There are 18 residues in the CDR3. From germline, CDR1 is SGHTA and CDR2 FQGNSA. Written as DNA, the CDR3 is TGTGCCAGCAGCTCCCCGAGGACTAGCGGGAGGGCCTTTCCTGAGCAGTTCTTC. Residues: CASSSPRTSGRAFPEQFF.

The chain recombines TRBV5-5 with TRBJ1-5; D is unresolved. The V end lost 0 bases, the J end lost 5 bases, and 12 bases lay between the germline ends. Germline CDR1 SGHKS, CDR2 YYEKEE (reference sequence). This CDR3 has 15 residues. In nucleotides, the CDR3 is TGTGCCAGCAGCTTGGGAGGTTATTGGTATCAGCCCCAGCATTTT. The encoded protein is CASSLGGYWYQPQHF. Complete variable domain (other parts from reference TRBV5-5 and TRBJ1-5): DAGVTQSPTHLIKTRGQQVTLRCSPISGHKSVSWYQQVLGQGPQFIFQYYEKEERGRGNFPDRFSARQFPNYSSELNVNALLLGDSALYLCASSLGGYWYQPQHFGDGTRLSIL.

The chain carries TRBV29-1 and TRBJ1-1, with a possible D match to TRBD1 (6 bases). This CDR3 has 13 amino acids. Germline lookup yields CDR1 SQVTM and CDR2 ANQGSEA. Deletions cut 7 bases from V and 1 base from J, with 13 bases between. The CDR3 here is CSAGGQQNTEAFF. CDR3 DNA sequence: TGCAGCGCCGGGGGACAACAGAACACTGAAGCTTTCTTT.

This chain uses TRBV7-2 with TRBJ2-3; D call uncertain. The V and J ends lost 5 bases and 1 base respectively, with 7 bases between them. CDR1 and CDR2 from the germline V gene are SGHTA and FQGNSA. This CDR3 contains 13 residues. This CDR3 is CASSRRGTDTQYF. The CDR3 DNA reads as TGTGCCAGCAGCCGCCGTGGCACAGATACGCAGTATTTT.

The chain couples TRBV4-3 to TRBJ2-3; D gene ambiguous. Germline CDR1 LGHNA, CDR2 YSLEER. Trimming shortened V by 1 base and J by 5 bases, and 10 bases separated the two germline ends. The CDR3 sequence is 14 residues long. Written as DNA, the CDR3 is TGCGCCAGCAGCCAAGTGGTTCTTGGAGATACGCAGTATTTT. Encoded protein: CASSQVVLGDTQYF.

The V gene is TRBV6-1, the J gene TRBJ2-7; a weak D match, TRBD2 (8 bases). Germline V gene data show CDR1 as MNHNS and CDR2 as SASEGT. The length of the CDR3 is 15 residues. Deletions cut 8 bases from V and 2 bases from J, with 19 bases between. The DNA for the CDR3 is TGTGCCAGCTCCCGGGAGGGACAGTCGGCCTACGAGCAGTACTTC. Its protein is CASSREGQSAYEQYF.

A few counts support this clone. The V gene is TRBV27, the J gene TRBJ2-6, with TRBD1 matching over 10 bases. This CDR3 region has 18 residues. CDR1 and CDR2 (germline): MNHEY, SMNVEV (reference sequence). V gave up 1 base and J gave up 2 bases; unmatched junction bases: 5. CDR3 amino acids: CASSLLGTGVTGANVLTF. DNA for the CDR3: TGTGCCAGCAGTTTATTAGGGACAGGGGTAACTGGGGCCAACGTCCTGACTTTC.

The gene calls are TRBV10-3 and TRBJ2-7, with TRBD2 matching over 11 bases. Germline CDR1 reads ENHRY; CDR2 reads SYGVKD. The V segment lost 10 bases and the J segment 6 bases; nucleotides outside the gene matches: 8. The CDR3 contains 13 residues. The CDR3: CATLLAGAAEQYF. The CDR3, as DNA: TGTGCCACCCTACTAGCGGGAGCTGCCGAGCAGTACTTC.

This chain joins TRBV6-5 and TRBJ2-7; D tentatively fits TRBD1 or TRBD2 (6 bases each). The CDR3 is 13 residues long. CDR1 is MNHEY and CDR2 is SVGAGI in the germline V gene. The germline V and J ends were trimmed by 6 bases and 3 bases, with 12 bases remaining between them. The CDR3: CASRLQGGYEQYF. The CDR3 bases are TGTGCCAGCAGACTACAGGGAGGCTACGAGCAGTACTTC.

The sample holds one count of this clone. The V call is TRBV27, the J call TRBJ2-3, with a weak D call TRBD1 (5 bases). This CDR3 spans 14 amino acids. Trimming removed 5 bases at V and 0 bases at J, with 9 bases between. The germline V gene has CDR1 MNHEY and CDR2 SMNVEV (reference sequence). Here the CDR3 reads CASSPQGSTDTQYF. CDR3 coding DNA: TGTGCCAGCAGTCCTCAGGGCAGCACAGATACGCAGTATTTT.

V gene TRBV7-3 combines with J gene TRBJ2-1, with 7 bases lining up with TRBD1. V lost 0 bases, J lost 7 bases, and 9 bases stayed unmatched. There are 16 residues in the CDR3. Germline lookup yields CDR1 SGHTA and CDR2 FQGTGA. CDR3 loop: CASSLTGTVLLNEQFF. For the CDR3, the DNA is TGTGCCAGCAGCTTAACCGGGACAGTCCTATTAAATGAGCAGTTCTTC.

The V and J genes are TRBV11-2 and TRBJ2-1, with 8 positions matching TRBD1. The CDR3 contains 16 residues. Trimming removed 4 bases from V and 2 bases from J; junction bases left unmatched: 7. CDR1 and CDR2 (germline): SGHAT, FQNNGV. The CDR3 sequence: CASSSRGRGPYNEQFF. CDR3 bases: TGTGCCAGCAGCTCCCGGGGCAGGGGGCCCTACAATGAGCAGTTCTTC.

V usage is TRBV5-1 and J usage is TRBJ2-3; the D call may be TRBD1 or TRBD2 (5 bases each). Per germline, CDR1 SGHRS and CDR2 YFSETQ. This CDR3 contains 16 residues. Trimming removed 4 bases from V and 6 bases from J, with 21 bases in between. CDR3 nucleotide sequence: TGCGCCAGCAGCAGGCCGGGACGGGGAGTAGCGGATACGCAGTATTTT. Translated: CASSRPGRGVADTQYF.

The sample holds one count of this clone. The chain is built from TRBV30 and TRBJ2-5; 9 nucleotides match TRBD1. In germline, CDR1 is GTSNPN, CDR2 SVGIG (reference sequence). V was pared by 2 bases and J by 5 bases, with 6 bases of the junction left unmatched. The CDR3 has 14 residues. The CDR3 DNA follows: TGTGCCTGGAGTTCTGGCGGGACAGGGGAGACCCAGTACTTC. Encoded protein: CAWSSGGTGETQYF. The full variable domain, rest sourced from reference TRBV30 and TRBJ2-5, is SQTIHQWPATLVQPVGSPLSLECTVEGTSNPNLYWYRQAAGRGLQLLFYSVGIGQISSEVPQNLSASRPQDRQFILSSKKLLLSDSGFYLCAWSSGGTGETQYFGPGTRLLVL.